This T cell receptor beta chain is from a study of human T cells and chemical hapten exposure. About the study: For sensitization, 2% DPC was applied to a roughly 2 cm by roughly 2 cm patch of upper inner arm skin.

Notes on the study in general: Higher patch test scores went with higher counts of PT1 expanded TCRs. With regard to DPC sensitization, TCRs above 1 in 1000 frequency did not change.

TCRdb analysed the RACE reads with MiXCR anew, one entry per CDR3 protein. The sample lists about 110,000 distinct CDR3 sequences, 12% occurring once. Between the trimmed V and J ends, which lost 3 bases and 0 bases, there was a span of 6 bases. CDR3 size: 13 residues. Germline V lookup: CDR1 SGHVS, CDR2 FQNEAQ. Time point reported: pre-sensitization, week 0. Treatment meaning: therapeutic diphenylcyclopropenone sensitization with weekly scalp DPC. The authors' total RNA extraction used unfractionated whole blood. This clonotype came up a few times. The antigen is undetermined. The receptor's source is a woman between 45 and 65 years old with alopecia areata. Some clones in this sample may be carry-over from other donors' samples. The chain is built from TRBV7-8 and TRBJ2-7, with D unclear. This specimen was whole blood, taken in connection with sensitization to the hapten diphenylcyclopropenone (DPC). The CDR3 here is CASSFQSSYEQYF. CDR3 nucleotides: TGTGCCAGCAGCTTTCAGAGCTCCTACGAGCAGTACTTC. The full variable domain, in which reference TRBV7-8 and TRBJ2-7 provide the parts outside the CDR3, is GAGVSQSPRYKVAKRGQDVALRCDPISGHVSLFWYQQALGQGPEFLTYFQNEAQLDKSGLPSDRFFAERPEGSVSTLKIQRTQQEDSAVYLCASSFQSSYEQYFGPGTRLTVT.